One sample yielded the 10 T cell receptor beta chains listed below, sequenced in a study of Ad26.COV2.S vaccination and SARS-CoV-2 variants. Profiled with immunoSEQ multiplex PCR; TCRdb holds only in-frame clones, not every one. Here the sample spans 300,000 to 400,000 clones, around 83% being singletons. Treatment here: around 19 received Ad26.COV2.S at low or high dose, single or two shots; 5 received placebo; per-sample allocation not given. Repertoires come from day 63 after the first vaccine or placebo injection. Sequenced material: peripheral blood, taken in a trial of Ad26.COV2.S vaccine versus placebo. These receptors all come from a person aged 18-65 years who received the Ad26.COV2.S COVID-19 vaccine or a placebo.

The chain joins TRBV5-1 to TRBJ2-4; 11 nucleotides match TRBD1. The CDR3 runs 16 residues. Germline CDR1 is SGHRS and CDR2 is YFSETQ. V lost 2 bases to trimming and J lost 6 bases; unmatched junction nucleotides: 7. The CDR3 nucleotides are TGCGCCAGCAGCTTCAACACCGGGACAGGGGGAAACATTCAGTACTTC. The encoded protein is CASSFNTGTGGNIQYF.

The chain joins TRBV3-1 (or the pseudogene TRBV3-2) to TRBJ2-3, with D perhaps given as TRBD1 or TRBD2 (5 bases each). Germline-derived CDR1 and CDR2 are LGHDT and YNNKEL (reference sequence). Trimming took off 3 bases at V and 3 bases at J, with 16 bases between the two ends. CDR3 length: 16 residues. This chain's CDR3 is CASSQRTGPRTDTQYF. In nucleotides, the CDR3 is TGTGCCAGCAGCCAGAGGACGGGGCCGCGGACAGATACGCAGTATTTT.

This clone was observed a handful of times. The V call is TRBV4-2, the J call TRBJ1-6, with D perhaps TRBD1 (6 bases). This CDR3 comprises 17 residues. V was pared by 4 bases and J by 8 bases, with 21 bases between. Germline V gene data show CDR1 as LGHNA and CDR2 as YNFKEQ. The CDR3 DNA reads as TGTGCCAGCAGCCGGAGAAGGGGGGGAGATAGGGATTCACCCCTCCACTTT. It translates to CASSRRRGGDRDSPLHF.

CDR3 nucleotide sequence: TGTGCCAGCAGCGGGGGCCTCATGAACACTGAAGCTTTCTTT. Translation: CASSGGLMNTEAFF. The chain joins TRBV13 to TRBJ1-1; TRBD1 might be the D (6 bases). From germline, CDR1 is PRHDT and CDR2 FYEKMQ (reference sequence). V was clipped by 5 bases and J by 0 bases, with 10 bases between them. The CDR3 has 14 amino acids.

This rearrangement joins TRBV6-5 to TRBJ2-5; D might be TRBD2 (6 bases). The CDR3 has 13 residues. Per the germline V gene, CDR1 is MNHEY and CDR2 is SVGAGI. The V end lost 6 bases, the J end lost 2 bases, and 10 bases lay between the germline ends. The CDR3 sequence is CASRKGLQETQYF. DNA for the CDR3: TGTGCCAGCAGGAAGGGACTTCAAGAGACCCAGTACTTC.

This sequence joins TRBV6-2 or TRBV6-3 and TRBJ2-7, with 10 bases fitting TRBD1. The J segment lost 4 bases and the V segment lost 0 bases, leaving 3 bases of the junction unmatched. The CDR3 has 15 residues. Germline CDR1 is MNHEY and CDR2 is SVGEGT. The CDR3 here is CASSYSGQGVYEQYF. For the CDR3, the DNA is TGTGCCAGCAGTTACTCTGGACAGGGGGTATACGAGCAGTACTTC.

The chain recombines TRBV7-2 with TRBJ1-4, with TRBD1 matching over 7 bases. Trimming removed 8 bases from V and 5 bases from J; junction bases left unmatched: 8. CDR3 size: 14 residues. Germline values: CDR1 SGHTA, CDR2 FQGNSA. CDR3 region: CASGPQGRNEKLFF. The CDR3 coding sequence is TGTGCCAGCGGGCCACAGGGGAGGAATGAAAAACTGTTTTTT.

This clone was detected only once. Other nucleotide sequences in the sample specify the same CDR3. The genes are TRBV7-2 and TRBJ2-5, with D perhaps TRBD1 (8 bases). The CDR3 is made up of 14 amino acids. In germline, CDR1 is SGHTA, CDR2 FQGNSA. Trimming removed 5 bases at V and 5 bases at J, with 15 bases between. CDR3 nucleotide sequence: TGTGCCAGCAGCCTCAACAGGGGGGGTGAGACCCAGTACTTC. This gives the protein CASSLNRGGETQYF.

The chain couples TRBV7-2 to TRBJ1-4; no reliable D call. Germline V gene sequence: CDR1 SGHTA, CDR2 FQGNSA. With 1 base removed from V and 7 bases from J, the gap between germline ends came to 10 bases. CDR3 length: 14 residues. The CDR3 is CASSLDLSTEKLFF. The CDR3 coding sequence is TGTGCCAGCAGCTTAGACCTATCGACTGAAAAACTGTTTTTT.

This clone was observed once. The chain links TRBV18 to TRBJ2-5; no clear D gene. This CDR3 is 14 amino acids long. V dropped 6 bases and J dropped 2 bases, with 13 bases sitting between them. Germline lookup yields CDR1 KGHSH and CDR2 LQKENI. In DNA, the CDR3 is TGTGCCAGCTCCGGGCCGTCGGCACAAGAGACCCAGTACTTC. Its translation: CASSGPSAQETQYF.